What follows are 5 T cell receptor beta chains derived from one specimen sequenced in a study of cytomegalovirus exposure and HLA in healthy donors. The primer mix had 60 Vbeta and 13 Jbeta primers. The repertoire was sequenced with immunoSEQ multiplex PCR; TCRdb's copy has only in-frame clones and lacks some. The table shows over 50,000 clones, with around 83% occurring only once. The sequenced sample was PBMCs. Receptors originate from a man aged 40-55 years in good health and CMV-seronegative.

The J gene is TRBJ1-1, the V gene TRBV6-6; D is undetermined. This CDR3 comprises 12 residues. The germline V gene encodes CDR1 MNHNY and CDR2 SVGAGI (reference sequence). The V gene lost 8 bases and the J gene lost 3 bases, with 10 bases spanning the gap. CDR3 loop: CASVLSDTEAFF. The CDR3, as DNA: TGTGCCAGCGTATTGAGCGACACTGAAGCTTTCTTT.

The rearrangement joins TRBV6-5 to TRBJ2-5, with 9 bases that match TRBD1. Germline V gene lookup returns CDR1 MNHEY and CDR2 SVGAGI. This CDR3 is 14 amino acids long. J lost 4 bases, V lost 8 bases, and 8 bases had no gene match. CDR3 bases: TGTGCCAGCCAAGGACAGGGGAAAGGAGAGACCCAGTACTTC. It translates to CASQGQGKGETQYF.

The chain combines TRBV5-1 with TRBJ2-2, with D maybe TRBD1 (5 bases). CDR1 is SGHRS, CDR2 YFSETQ, per germline. This CDR3 has 16 amino acids. V lost 2 bases and J lost 1, with 12 bases in between. CDR3 coding DNA: TGCGCCAGCAGCTTAAACCAGGGAAGGAACACCGGGGAGCTGTTTTTT. Protein: CASSLNQGRNTGELFF.

The V gene is TRBV19, the J gene TRBJ2-5; no reliable D call. Trimming left V 1 base short and J 4 bases short, with 10 bases between. This CDR3 has 14 residues. In germline, CDR1 is LNHDA, CDR2 SQIVND (reference sequence). CDR3 residues: CASSIGASGETQYF. CDR3 in DNA: TGTGCCAGTAGTATAGGCGCTAGTGGAGAGACCCAGTACTTC. The entire variable domain, with the rest obtained from reference TRBV19 and TRBJ2-5, is as follows: DGGITQSPKYLFRKEGQNVTLSCEQNLNHDAMYWYRQDPGQGLRLIYYSQIVNDFQKGDIAEGYSVSREKKESFPLTVTSAQKNPTAFYLCASSIGASGETQYFGPGTRLLVL.

This chain joins TRBV5-4 and TRBJ1-4; 7 bases align to TRBD1. The CDR3 is made up of 13 amino acids. Germline V gene sequence: CDR1 SGHNT, CDR2 YYREEE (reference sequence). Losses at the gene ends were 1 base for V and 8 bases for J; bases not matched to a gene: 2. CDR3 coding DNA: TGTGCCAGCAGCTTGTTCAGGGGGGAAAAACTGTTTTTT. Amino acids: CASSLFRGEKLFF.